What follows are 30 T cell receptor beta chains derived from one specimen sequenced in a study of T cell responses to AZD1222 COVID-19 vaccine. The table came from immunoSEQ multiplex PCR; TCRdb's copy has only in-frame clones and leaves some out. The repertoire holds about 120,000 clones, with about 90% as singletons. This material consisted of peripheral blood, taken on day 0 of AZD1222 vaccination. Receptors originate from an adult in good health.

The chain couples TRBV5-1 to TRBJ2-5; D gene ambiguous. Per the germline V gene, CDR1 is SGHRS and CDR2 is YFSETQ. Trimming shortened V by 4 bases and J by 2 bases, and 3 bases separated the two germline ends. The CDR3 has 11 residues. In nucleotides, the CDR3 is TGCGCCAGCAGCACTCAAGAGACCCAGTACTTC. Translated: CASSTQETQYF.

This chain joins TRBV18 and TRBJ1-1, with TRBD1 matching 7 bases. Germline lookup yields CDR1 KGHSH and CDR2 LQKENI. V gave up 6 bases and J gave up 8 bases; unmatched junction bases: 9. The CDR3 consists of 13 residues. CDR3 nucleotide sequence: TGTGCCAGCTCCGCGACAGGGTGGACCGAAGCTTTCTTT. Protein: CASSATGWTEAFF.

The rearrangement joins TRBV27 to TRBJ2-5; D is undetermined. This CDR3 has 15 amino acids. Germline V gene sequence: CDR1 MNHEY, CDR2 SMNVEV (reference sequence). V lost 4 bases and J lost 5, with 17 bases in between. In DNA form, the CDR3 reads TGTGCCAGCAGTTCCCCGCGGCTACTTGGGGAGACCCAGTACTTC. Protein product: CASSSPRLLGETQYF.

This sequence joins TRBV28 and TRBJ2-1; weak D call: TRBD2 (6 bases). Germline assignment: CDR1 MDHEN and CDR2 SYDVKM. The CDR3 consists of 14 residues. V was clipped by 3 bases and J by 4 bases, with 10 bases between them. The CDR3 loop reads CASSFGSGYNEQFF. CDR3 sequence (DNA): TGTGCCAGCAGTTTCGGGAGTGGTTACAATGAGCAGTTCTTC. Full variable domain (missing parts from reference TRBV28 and TRBJ2-1): DVKVTQSSRYLVKRTGEKVFLECVQDMDHENMFWYRQDPGLGLRLIYFSYDVKMKEKGDIPEGYSVSREKKERFSLILESASTNQTSMYLCASSFGSGYNEQFFGPGTRLTVL.

As to this clone: Other DNA sequences in this sample translate to the same CDR3. The rearrangement joins TRBV19 to TRBJ1-6; possibly TRBD1 for D (5 bases). Trimming shortened V by 5 bases and J by 6 bases, and 11 bases separated the two germline ends. The CDR3 has 14 residues. CDR1 LNHDA and CDR2 SQIVND come from the germline V gene (reference sequence). DNA of the CDR3: TGTGCCAGTAGTCCCGGGACGGGTAATTCACCCCTCCACTTT. Its protein is CASSPGTGNSPLHF.

This clone was seen only once. The chain carries TRBV11-2 and TRBJ1-1; 7 bases map to TRBD1. The length of the CDR3 is 14 residues. Germline CDR1 reads SGHAT; CDR2 reads FQNNGV. V trimming: 3 bases; J trimming: 3 bases; junction bases outside the gene matches: 4. The CDR3 DNA follows: TGTGCCAGCAGCTTCGACAGGGTTTACACTGAAGCTTTCTTT. Translating it yields CASSFDRVYTEAFF.

The chain uses TRBV2 and TRBJ2-1, with 7 bases fitting TRBD2. Germline lookup yields CDR1 SNHLY and CDR2 FYNNEI. CDR3 length equals 11 residues. Unmatched junction bases numbered 3, after V lost 7 bases and J lost 9 bases. In DNA, the CDR3 is TGTGCCAGCACGGGGGGACTTGAGCAGTTCTTC. This encodes CASTGGLEQFF.

V is TRBV19 and J is TRBJ1-1; TRBD1 matches at 8 bases. The germline V gene has CDR1 LNHDA and CDR2 SQIVND (reference sequence). V lost 5 bases, J lost 4 bases, and 6 bases stayed unmatched. The length of the CDR3 is 14 residues. The CDR3 nucleotides read TGTGCCAGTAGTGCCCAGGGGGCTGGCACTGAAGCTTTCTTT. This translates into CASSAQGAGTEAFF.

The gene calls are TRBV28 and TRBJ1-6; D is ambiguous. CDR1 MDHEN and CDR2 SYDVKM come from the germline V gene. The CDR3 loop spans 14 amino acids. Trimming pared 3 bases from V and 8 bases from J, leaving 11 bases between. The CDR3 sequence: CASSFTENYSPLHF. For the CDR3, the DNA is TGTGCCAGCAGTTTTACAGAGAATTATTCACCCCTCCACTTT.

This clone is judged large. The chain combines TRBV4-2 with TRBJ2-7; D is possibly TRBD1 (5 bases). This CDR3 is 16 amino acids long. The germline CDR1 and CDR2 sequences are LGHNA and YNFKEQ. With 0 bases removed from V and 0 bases from J, the gap between germline ends came to 12 bases. CDR3 coding DNA: TGTGCCAGCAGCCAAGAGAAGGGGTCACCCTCCTACGAGCAGTACTTC. Encoded protein: CASSQEKGSPSYEQYF.

This chain uses TRBV6-5 with TRBJ1-2; D uncertain. V was cut by 7 bases and J by 12 bases, with 15 bases left in between. This CDR3 contains 11 residues. Germline loops: CDR1 MNHEY, CDR2 SVGAGI. In DNA form, the CDR3 reads TGTGCCAGCACTCCTTCATGGGGTCACACCTTC. Its translation is CASTPSWGHTF.

The chain is built from TRBV18 and TRBJ2-7; D is uncertain. The germline gives CDR1 KGHSH, CDR2 LQKENI. Trimming pared 2 bases from V and 4 bases from J, leaving 9 bases between. This CDR3 comprises 13 residues. CDR3 region: CASSPTQIYEQYF. The CDR3 DNA reads as TGTGCCAGCTCACCAACACAGATTTACGAGCAGTACTTC.

The chain joins TRBV3-1 (or the pseudogene TRBV3-2) to TRBJ1-6; D remains unclear. Germline CDR1 is LGHDT and CDR2 is YNNKEL (reference sequence). The CDR3 sequence is 18 residues long. Trimming took 5 bases from V and 0 from J, leaving 17 bases between them. The CDR3 DNA is TGTGCCAGCAGCACGCGGCTTCCTTGGAACTCCTATAATTCACCCCTCCACTTT. Translation gives CASSTRLPWNSYNSPLHF.

The gene calls are TRBV6-4 and TRBJ2-3; possibly TRBD2 for D (5 bases). Germline loops: CDR1 MRHNA, CDR2 SNTAGT. This CDR3 has 11 residues. V was pared by 8 bases and J by 11 bases, with 14 bases between. The CDR3 region is CASEEGGRQYF. For the CDR3, the DNA is TGTGCCAGCGAAGAGGGCGGGCGGCAGTATTTT.

This clone was found a few times. The chain employs TRBV2 and TRBJ1-5, with TRBD1 identical over 9 bases. CDR1 and CDR2 from the germline V gene are SNHLY and FYNNEI. The CDR3 length is 15 residues. The ends lost 4 bases at V and 5 bases at J; junction bases unmatched: 6. The CDR3 sequence is CASSGVTGGYQPQHF. The CDR3 coding sequence is TGTGCCAGCAGTGGGGTGACAGGGGGTTATCAGCCCCAGCATTTT. Complete variable domain (other parts from reference TRBV2 and TRBJ1-5): EPEVTQTPSHQVTQMGQEVILRCVPISNHLYFYWYRQILGQKVEFLVSFYNNEISEKSEIFDDQFSVERPDGSNFTLKIRSTKLEDSAMYFCASSGVTGGYQPQHFGDGTRLSIL.

The V call is TRBV5-1, the J call TRBJ2-1, with 7 bases fitting TRBD1. There are 15 residues in the CDR3. J gave up 0 bases and V 2 bases, and 2 bases lay outside the gene matches. Germline CDR1 reads SGHRS; CDR2 reads YFSETQ. Here the CDR3 DNA reads TGCGCCAGCAGCTTACAGGGGAGCTCCTACAATGAGCAGTTCTTC. This gives the protein CASSLQGSSYNEQFF.

The rearrangement links TRBV5-1 to TRBJ2-1; the match to TRBD2 covers 9 bases. Germline trimming cut 6 bases from V and 4 bases from J; bases unmatched to any gene: 5. The germline CDR1 and CDR2 sequences are SGHRS and YFSETQ. This CDR3 region has 14 residues. The CDR3 reads CASTQREVYNEQFF. In nucleotides, the CDR3 is TGCGCCAGCACCCAGCGGGAGGTTTACAATGAGCAGTTCTTC.

The rearrangement links TRBV28 to TRBJ2-1; D gene unclear. CDR1 and CDR2 from the germline V gene are MDHEN and SYDVKM. V lost 7 bases, J lost 7 bases, and 17 bases lay in between. The CDR3 runs 14 residues. CDR3 nucleotides: TGTGCCAGCACCCGACCTCCCCCCCTGAATGAGCAGTTCTTC. Protein product: CASTRPPPLNEQFF.

This sequence joins TRBV18 and TRBJ2-7; 9 bases map to TRBD1. Germline values: CDR1 KGHSH, CDR2 LQKENI. The V and J ends lost 3 bases and 3 bases, in that order; junction bases with no gene match: 6. The CDR3 extends over 15 amino acids. The CDR3 nucleotides read TGTGCCAGCTCACCTCGGACAGGGGCGGGCTACGAGCAGTACTTC. Translation gives CASSPRTGAGYEQYF.

The chain uses TRBV5-1 and TRBJ1-1; D not certain. Germline V gene sequence: CDR1 SGHRS, CDR2 YFSETQ. This CDR3 has 13 amino acids. The V and J ends lost 0 bases and 0 bases respectively, with 3 bases between them. The CDR3 is CASSLVMNTEAFF. In DNA, the CDR3 is TGCGCCAGCAGCTTGGTAATGAACACTGAAGCTTTCTTT. Variable domain in full (rest from reference TRBV5-1 and TRBJ1-1): KAGVTQTPRYLIKTRGQQVTLSCSPISGHRSVSWYQQTPGQGLQFLFEYFSETQRNKGNFPGRFSGRQFSNSRSEMNVSTLELGDSALYLCASSLVMNTEAFFGQGTRLTVV.

The chain employs TRBV6-7 and TRBJ1-2; TRBD1 matches at 8 bases. TRBV6-7 is flagged as an ORF with uncertain function. This CDR3 has 17 amino acids. V trimming: 7 bases; J trimming: 0 bases; junction bases outside the gene matches: 13. The CDR3 loop is CASTATQGAISNYGYTF. Written as DNA, the CDR3 is TGTGCCAGCACCGCAACTCAGGGGGCGATTTCTAACTATGGCTACACCTTC.

The rearrangement links TRBV28 to TRBJ1-4; D gene uncertain. Germline-derived CDR1 and CDR2 are MDHEN and SYDVKM. Trimming stripped 7 bases from V and 7 bases from J, with 13 bases between. The CDR3 is made up of 13 amino acids. The CDR3 spells CASTAVSGEKLFF. The DNA of the CDR3 is TGTGCCAGCACGGCGGTGTCGGGTGAAAAACTGTTTTTT.

The rearrangement joins TRBV28 to TRBJ1-2; D is ambiguous. The CDR3 has 14 amino acids. V shed 2 bases and J shed 4 bases, with 11 bases lying between them. In germline, CDR1 is MDHEN, CDR2 SYDVKM. CDR3 DNA sequence: TGTGCCAGCAGTTTAGATACAAGCAGCTATGGCTACACCTTC. It is translated as CASSLDTSSYGYTF.

The chain employs TRBV3-1 (or the pseudogene TRBV3-2) and TRBJ2-2, with TRBD2 matching 9 bases. This CDR3 spans 15 amino acids. After removal of 4 bases from V and 5 bases from J, the junction contained 5 bases not matched to a gene. Germline loops: CDR1 LGHDT, CDR2 YNNKEL (reference sequence). As DNA, the CDR3 is TGTGCCAGCAGCCCCCCGGGACTAGCAACCGGGGAGCTGTTTTTT. This translates into CASSPPGLATGELFF.

This sequence joins TRBV19 and TRBJ1-5; 9 bases fit TRBD1. Germline loops: CDR1 LNHDA, CDR2 SQIVND (reference sequence). CDR3 length equals 14 residues. V gave up 7 bases and J gave up 4 bases; unmatched junction bases: 5. The CDR3 loop is CASKPGQGNQPQHF. CDR3 sequence (DNA): TGTGCCAGTAAACCGGGACAGGGTAATCAGCCCCAGCATTTT.

The chain employs TRBV2 and TRBJ2-6; 7 positions match TRBD1. J gave up 2 bases and V 11 bases, and 12 bases lay outside the gene matches. Germline CDR1 reads SNHLY; CDR2 reads FYNNEI. CDR3 length equals 16 residues. CDR3 in amino acids: CAGDSVGGAGANVLTF. As DNA, the CDR3 is TGTGCCGGGGACAGCGTAGGCGGAGCTGGGGCCAACGTCCTGACTTTC.

V and J are TRBV28 and TRBJ1-1; D uncertain. Trimming removed 5 bases from V and 6 bases from J, with 13 bases in between. CDR3 size: 13 residues. Germline CDR1 MDHEN, CDR2 SYDVKM. The CDR3 DNA sequence: TGTGCCAGCAGTCCTCCGCCGCAGTCTGAAGCTTTCTTT. Translation: CASSPPPQSEAFF.

The rearrangement uses TRBV15 and TRBJ2-7, with 10 bases fitting TRBD2. The CDR3 totals 19 residues. Losses at the gene ends were 0 bases for V and 0 bases for J; bases not matched to a gene: 11. Looked up from germline, CDR1 is LNHNV and CDR2 is YYDKDF (reference sequence). The CDR3 DNA follows: TGTGCCACCAGCAGAGATCGGGCTAGCGGGAGTGCGTACTCCTACGAGCAGTACTTC. Translation: CATSRDRASGSAYSYEQYF.

The rearrangement links TRBV29-1 to TRBJ2-7; possible D gene TRBD2, 6 bases. The CDR3 runs 14 residues. CDR1 SQVTM and CDR2 ANQGSEA come from the germline V gene. V was shortened by 6 bases and J by 0 bases, with 15 bases between the two germline ends. The CDR3 region is CSVDAGPSSYEQYF. DNA for the CDR3: TGCAGCGTGGACGCGGGGCCCAGCTCCTACGAGCAGTACTTC.

This clone was observed once. V usage is TRBV27 and J usage is TRBJ1-2, with no clear D. Looked up from germline, CDR1 is MNHEY and CDR2 is SMNVEV (reference sequence). This CDR3 spans 14 amino acids. V lost 5 bases and J lost 1, with 11 bases in between. The CDR3 DNA reads TGTGCCAGCAGTCTTGACCCGATTAACTATGGCTACACCTTC. Translation gives CASSLDPINYGYTF.